This T cell receptor (beta chain) came from a study of T cells in Graves' hyperthyroidism and ophthalmopathy. Germline V gives CDR1 MNHEY, CDR2 SVGEGT. CDR3 length equals 15 residues. The V segment lost 6 bases and the J segment 10 bases; nucleotides outside the gene matches: 9. What was amplified from RNA transcripts were TCR beta CDR3 regions. A set of HTBI primers served as the primers for a first-round RT-PCR of the TCR CDR3. TCRdb recomputed calls from the multiplex PCR reads with MiXCR, one row per CDR3 protein. The sample gives approximately 600,000 distinct CDR3 sequences, 11% to 15% of which show up once; roughly 6.9% is in the top ten. This clonotype was recorded many times.

The chain carries TRBV6-2 or TRBV6-3 and TRBJ2-1; 13 bases line up with TRBD2. Sequenced sample: blood. This TCR derives from a woman younger than 30 with Graves' ophthalmopathy. For the CDR3, the DNA is TGTGCCAGCAGAGACCCAGGACTAGCGGGAGCGGAGCAGTTCTTC. Translating it yields CASRDPGLAGAEQFF.